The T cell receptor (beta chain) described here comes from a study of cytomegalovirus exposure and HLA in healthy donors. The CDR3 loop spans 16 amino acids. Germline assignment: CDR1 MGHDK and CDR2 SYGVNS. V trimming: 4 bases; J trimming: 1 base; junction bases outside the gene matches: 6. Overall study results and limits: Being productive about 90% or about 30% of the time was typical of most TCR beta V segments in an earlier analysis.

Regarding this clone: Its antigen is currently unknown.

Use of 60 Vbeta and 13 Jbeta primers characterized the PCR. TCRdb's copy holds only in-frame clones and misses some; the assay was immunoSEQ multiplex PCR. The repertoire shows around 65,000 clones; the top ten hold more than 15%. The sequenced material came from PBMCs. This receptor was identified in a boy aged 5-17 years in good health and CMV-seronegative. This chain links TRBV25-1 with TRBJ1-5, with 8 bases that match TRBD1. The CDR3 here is CASSGGTGSSNQPQHF. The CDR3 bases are TGTGCCAGCAGTGGGGGGACAGGATCGAGCAATCAGCCCCAGCATTTT.